This T cell receptor (beta chain) was observed in a study of T cell changes during pregnancy in multiple sclerosis. Generated by immunoSEQ multiplex PCR, the TCRdb table keeps only in-frame clones and is missing some. The sample has 90,000 to 95,000 clones, 80% to 95% seen once; the top ten hold about 4.5%. Germline V gives CDR1 SQVTM, CDR2 ANQGSEA. V trimming: 3 bases; J trimming: 6 bases; junction bases outside the gene matches: 3. This CDR3 is built from 12 residues. Sequencing was performed on peripheral blood, taken in the first trimester of pregnancy. V gene TRBV29-1 combines with J gene TRBJ2-7, with 9 bases identical to TRBD1. The receptor's source is a female donor with multiple sclerosis, enrolled in a pregnancy study. The CDR3 spells CSVEGQGGEQYF. The CDR3 coding sequence is TGCAGCGTTGAGGGACAGGGCGGCGAGCAGTACTTC.